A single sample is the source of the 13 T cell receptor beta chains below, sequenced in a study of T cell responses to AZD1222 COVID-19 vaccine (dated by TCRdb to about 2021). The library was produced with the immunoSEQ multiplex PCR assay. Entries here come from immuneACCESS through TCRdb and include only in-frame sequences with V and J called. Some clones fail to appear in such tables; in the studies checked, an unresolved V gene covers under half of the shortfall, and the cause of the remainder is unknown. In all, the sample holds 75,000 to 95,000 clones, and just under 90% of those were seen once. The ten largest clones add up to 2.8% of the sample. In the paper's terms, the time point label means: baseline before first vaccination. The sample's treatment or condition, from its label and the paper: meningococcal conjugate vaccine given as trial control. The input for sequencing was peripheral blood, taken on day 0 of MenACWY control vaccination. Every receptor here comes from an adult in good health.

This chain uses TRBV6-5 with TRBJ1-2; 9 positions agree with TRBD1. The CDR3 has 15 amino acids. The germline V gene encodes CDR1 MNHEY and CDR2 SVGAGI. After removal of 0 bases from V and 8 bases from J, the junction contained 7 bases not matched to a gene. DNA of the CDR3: TGTGCCAGCAGTTACTCCCTAGGGACAGGGAACGGCTACACCTTC. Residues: CASSYSLGTGNGYTF.

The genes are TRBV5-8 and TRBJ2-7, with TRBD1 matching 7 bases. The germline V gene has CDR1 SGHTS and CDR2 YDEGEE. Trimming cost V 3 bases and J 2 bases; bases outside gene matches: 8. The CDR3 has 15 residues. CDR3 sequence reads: CASSSRGQAPYEQYF. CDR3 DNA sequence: TGTGCCAGCAGCTCCCGAGGACAGGCGCCCTACGAGCAGTACTTC.

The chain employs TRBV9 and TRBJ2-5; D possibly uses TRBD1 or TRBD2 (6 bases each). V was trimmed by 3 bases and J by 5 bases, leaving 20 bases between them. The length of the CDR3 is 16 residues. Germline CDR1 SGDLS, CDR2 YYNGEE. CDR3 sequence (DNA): TGTGCCAGCAGCGAGAGGGGGGACCCCGCCTATGAGACCCAGTACTTC. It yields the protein CASSERGDPAYETQYF.

CDR3 nucleotides: TGCGCCAGCAGCCAACCCGGGACAGGGGAATGGCCCCAGCATTTT. Amino acid sequence: CASSQPGTGEWPQHF. V and J are TRBV4-1 and TRBJ1-5, with 10 bases that match TRBD1. V was clipped by 2 bases and J by 9 bases; unmatched bases: 7. Germline V lookup: CDR1 MGHRA, CDR2 YSYEKL. The CDR3 totals 15 residues.

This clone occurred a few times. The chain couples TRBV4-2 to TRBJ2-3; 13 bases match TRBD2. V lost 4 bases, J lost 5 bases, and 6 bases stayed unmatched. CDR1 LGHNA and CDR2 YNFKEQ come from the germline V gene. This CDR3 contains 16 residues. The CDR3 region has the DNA TGTGCCAGCAGCCTAACTAGCGGGGGGGCACAAGATACGCAGTATTTT. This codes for CASSLTSGGAQDTQYF.

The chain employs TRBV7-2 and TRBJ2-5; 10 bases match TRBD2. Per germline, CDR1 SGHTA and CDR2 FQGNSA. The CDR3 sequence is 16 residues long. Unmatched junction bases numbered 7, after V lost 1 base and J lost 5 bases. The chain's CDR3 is CASSLGPSGGGETQYF. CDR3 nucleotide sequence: TGTGCCAGCAGCTTAGGCCCTAGCGGGGGCGGGGAGACCCAGTACTTC. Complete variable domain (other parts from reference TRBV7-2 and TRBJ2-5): GAGVSQSPSNKVTEKGKDVELRCDPISGHTALYWYRQSLGQGLEFLIYFQGNSAPDKSGLPSDRFSAERTGGSVSTLTIQRTQQEDSAVYLCASSLGPSGGGETQYFGPGTRLLVL.

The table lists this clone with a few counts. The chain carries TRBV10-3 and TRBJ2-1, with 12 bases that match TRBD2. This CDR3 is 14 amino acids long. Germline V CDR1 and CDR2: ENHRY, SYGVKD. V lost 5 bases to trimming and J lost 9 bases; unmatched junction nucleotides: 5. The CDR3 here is CAISSSGGAGEQFF. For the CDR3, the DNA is TGTGCCATCAGTTCTAGCGGGGGGGCCGGTGAGCAGTTCTTC.

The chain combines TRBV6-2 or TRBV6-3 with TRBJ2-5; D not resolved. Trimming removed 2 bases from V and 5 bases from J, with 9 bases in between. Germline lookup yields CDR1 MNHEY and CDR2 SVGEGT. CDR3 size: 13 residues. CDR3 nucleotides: TGTGCCAGCAGTTACCGTGGGTTCGAGACCCAGTACTTC. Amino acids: CASSYRGFETQYF.

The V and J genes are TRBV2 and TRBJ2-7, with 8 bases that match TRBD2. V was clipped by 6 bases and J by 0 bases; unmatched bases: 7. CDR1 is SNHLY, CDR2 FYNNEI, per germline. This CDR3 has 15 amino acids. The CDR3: CASSLGLESSYEQYF. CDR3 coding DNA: TGTGCCAGCAGCCTGGGACTAGAGAGCTCCTACGAGCAGTACTTC. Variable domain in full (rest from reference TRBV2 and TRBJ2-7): EPEVTQTPSHQVTQMGQEVILRCVPISNHLYFYWYRQILGQKVEFLVSFYNNEISEKSEIFDDQFSVERPDGSNFTLKIRSTKLEDSAMYFCASSLGLESSYEQYFGPGTRLTVT.

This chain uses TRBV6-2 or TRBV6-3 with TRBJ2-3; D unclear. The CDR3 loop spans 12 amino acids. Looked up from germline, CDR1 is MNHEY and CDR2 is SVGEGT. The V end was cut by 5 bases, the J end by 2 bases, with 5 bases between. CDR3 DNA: TGTGCCAGCAGTACCAACACAGATACGCAGTATTTT. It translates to CASSTNTDTQYF.

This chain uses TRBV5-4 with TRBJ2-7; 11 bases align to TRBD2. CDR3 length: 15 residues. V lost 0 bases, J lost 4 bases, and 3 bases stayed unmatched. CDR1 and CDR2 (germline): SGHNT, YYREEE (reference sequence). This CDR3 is CASSLELAGGYEQYF. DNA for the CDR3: TGTGCCAGCAGCTTGGAATTAGCGGGGGGGTACGAGCAGTACTTC.

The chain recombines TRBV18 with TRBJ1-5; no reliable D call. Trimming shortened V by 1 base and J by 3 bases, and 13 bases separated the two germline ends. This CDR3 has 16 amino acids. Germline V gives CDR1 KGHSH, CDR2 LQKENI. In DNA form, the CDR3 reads TGTGCCAGCTCACCACAGGGATCTGTTGCCAATCAGCCCCAGCATTTT. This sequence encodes CASSPQGSVANQPQHF. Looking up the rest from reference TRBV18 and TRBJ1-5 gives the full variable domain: NAGVMQNPRHLVRRRGQEARLRCSPMKGHSHVYWYRQLPEEGLKFMVYLQKENIIDESGMPKERFSAEFPKEGPSILRIQQVVRGDSAAYFCASSPQGSVANQPQHFGDGTRLSIL.

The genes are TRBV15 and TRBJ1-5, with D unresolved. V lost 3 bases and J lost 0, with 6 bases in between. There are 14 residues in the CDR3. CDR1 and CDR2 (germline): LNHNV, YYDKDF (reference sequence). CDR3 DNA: TGTGCCACCAGCAGCTACCTTAGCAATCAGCCCCAGCATTTT. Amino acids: CATSSYLSNQPQHF.